This entry is about one T cell receptor beta chain. This clone was seen only a few times. Its specific antigen is unknown. One base away there is no much larger clone; base qualities are not given. This entry comes from a study of blood T cell repertoires in COVID-19 (TCRdb year 2020). Regarding the research as a whole: Samples covering the acute and convalescent phases of COVID-19 were provided by collaborators in the United States, Italy and Spain. Nearly every sample came with metadata listing a de-identified subject ID, COVID-19 status, age in years and sex. Subjects who had been exposed to COVID-19, were actively infected with it, or had recovered from it provided the deeply sampled blood TCRbeta repertoires that made up the dataset. The samples were drawn from the first 160 participants of the ongoing ImmuneRACE study and from 950 to 1,500 subjects provided by 6 global collaborators. The prospective study material was composed of cDNA or gDNA derived from T cells, B-cell-depleted T cells, or PBMCs. Where available, HLA class I and class II types were obtained from metadata supplied by the sample provider rather than from assay-based typing. The repertoires were made available in a free public database intended to serve as a resource for research on the immune response to SARS-CoV-2. Summary of the overall study and its limitations: The amount of clinical and demographic metadata varied by source and participant and was provided uncurated.

Including the terminal cysteine and phenylalanine, the CDR3 comprises 15 residues. The retained sequence is limited to the CDR3, 45 bases, with the frame set at the first base. For CDR1 and CDR2, the germline V gene (reference sequence) lists SGHKS and YYEKEE. Trimming removed 3 bases from V and 0 bases from J, leaving 9 bases between the germline ends. The immunoSEQ Assay, a bias-controlled multiplex PCR, was used to amplify TCRbeta CDR3 regions from genomic DNA. As for how the authors treated the data: The number of nucleated cells in each sample was estimated from the amplification of reference gene primers within the assay. To quantify the absolute abundance of each unique TCRbeta CDR3 rearrangement, sequence reads were collapsed and filtered. For each sample, productive Simpson clonality was calculated by taking the square root of Simpson's diversity index across productive rearrangements. TCRdb retrieved this table from immuneACCESS and kept in-frame rearrangements only. Not all clones are present; in checked studies, unresolved V genes account for under half, and no reason is known for the remainder. V and J calls plus clone size are reproduced from that table; the DNA served to infer D and trimming. The sample table shows some 73,000 clones, and 80% to 85% are seen once. 28% of the sample rests with the top ten.

Whole blood was collected in K2EDTA tubes by collaborating institutions according to the institutions' own protocols. For TCRbeta analysis, collaborators shipped samples as frozen whole blood, isolated PBMCs, or DNA extracted from either of those sample types. Rearrangement joined TRBV5-5 to TRBJ2-2, with no reliable assignment of the D segment. The TCR was taken from a human donor in a cohort sampled during active COVID-19. Sequenced material: peripheral blood. DNA sequence: TGTGCCAGCAGCTATCCCAGTGCGAACACCGGGGAGCTGTTTTTT. It is translated as CASSYPSANTGELFF.